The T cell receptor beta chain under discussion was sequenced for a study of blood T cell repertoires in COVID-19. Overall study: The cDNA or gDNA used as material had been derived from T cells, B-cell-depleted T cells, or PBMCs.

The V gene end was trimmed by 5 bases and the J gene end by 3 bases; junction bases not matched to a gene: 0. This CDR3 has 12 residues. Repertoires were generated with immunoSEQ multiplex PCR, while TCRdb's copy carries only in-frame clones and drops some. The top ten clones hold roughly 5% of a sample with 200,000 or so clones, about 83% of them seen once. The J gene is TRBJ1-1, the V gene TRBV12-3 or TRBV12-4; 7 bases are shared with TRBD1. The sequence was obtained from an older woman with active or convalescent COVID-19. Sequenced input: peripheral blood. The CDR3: CASSTGDTEAFF. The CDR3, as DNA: TGTGCCAGCAGTACAGGGGACACTGAAGCTTTCTTT.